The clone carrying this T cell receptor (beta chain) was observed at least ten times. This sample is part of a study of early T cells in non-severe SARS-CoV-2 infection. Individual cDNA molecules received unique molecular identifiers during library preparation. TCRdb used MiXCR to reprocess the 5' RACE reads, holding one entry per CDR3 protein. The sample has about 67,000 distinct CDR3 sequences, roughly 12% seen once. The CDR3 extends over 15 amino acids. After removal of 2 bases from V and 6 bases from J, the junction contained 9 bases not matched to a gene. Looked up from germline, CDR1 is DFQATT and CDR2 is SNEGSKA (reference sequence).

The gene calls are TRBV20-1 and TRBJ2-4; 8 bases are a match to TRBD2. The sample comprised whole blood. The TCR sequence derives from an adult who was a healthcare worker with PCR-confirmed SARS-CoV-2 infection or an uninfected control (not recorded which). Here the CDR3 reads CSARSGGELGNIQYF. The CDR3 DNA follows: TGCAGTGCTAGAAGCGGGGGCGAGTTAGGAAACATTCAGTACTTC.